Included here is one TCR beta chain sequence, with context. Libraries were prepared by immunoSEQ multiplex PCR; TCRdb keeps only in-frame clonotypes and omits some of them. The sample holds some 500,000 clones, roughly nine tenths seen once. This record comes from a study of blood T cell repertoires in COVID-19. Study-level background: Material from acute and convalescent COVID-19 was sourced from the United States, Italy and Spain. Nucleic acid was either cDNA or gDNA, and it came from T cells, B-cell-depleted T cells, or PBMCs.

Germline V lookup: CDR1 SEHNR, CDR2 FQNEAQ (reference sequence). There are 15 residues in the CDR3. V dropped 5 bases and J dropped 4; count of bases not matched to a gene: 8. The sequenced material came from peripheral blood. The sequence was obtained from a woman aged 45-65 years with COVID-19, enrolled during active disease. The chain employs TRBV7-9 and TRBJ1-3; 7 bases line up with TRBD1. CDR3 in DNA: TGTGCCAGCAGCCCGGGACAGTCGGGAGGAAACACCATATATTTT. Protein product: CASSPGQSGGNTIYF.